This TCR beta chain came from a study of CD4 T cells in relation to SARS-CoV-2 and coronaviruses. Study overall: Shared crossreactive spike epitopes were mapped to their HLA restriction. Study-level points and caveats: The cross-reactivity analysis covered only spike protein, not other viral proteins.

As to this clone: No antigen is known for it.

The table came from immunoSEQ multiplex PCR; TCRdb's copy has only in-frame clones and leaves some out. Of roughly 20,000 clones in the sample, 78% were seen once. Trimming stripped 3 bases from V and 7 bases from J, with 12 bases between. The V gene's germline CDR1 is KGHSH and CDR2 LQKENI. The CDR3 totals 13 residues. Unexposed donor CD4+ T cells date from 2011-2018, before the COVID-19 pandemic. After about ten days of culture, CD4+ T cells were isolated. Testing used SARS-CoV-2 S/N and four cold-coronavirus spikes on unexposed-donor CD4+ T cells, cells permitting. The chain carries TRBV18 and TRBJ1-2; D is possibly TRBD1 (5 bases). The receptor was derived from a human donor in good health. Sequenced sample: CD4+ T cells from PBMCs, cultured in vitro. As DNA, the CDR3 is TGTGCCAGCTCACCCCAGGGTTTGGGTGGCTACACCTTC. As protein: CASSPQGLGGYTF. Supplemented by reference TRBV18 and TRBJ1-2, the full variable domain reads NAGVMQNPRHLVRRRGQEARLRCSPMKGHSHVYWYRQLPEEGLKFMVYLQKENIIDESGMPKERFSAEFPKEGPSILRIQQVVRGDSAAYFCASSPQGLGGYTFGSGTRLTVV.